The 3 T cell receptor beta chains in this list originate from one sample, sequenced in a study of human T cells and chemical hapten exposure (dated by TCRdb to the early 2020s). The method behind the library was RACE. TCRdb names NextSeq 500 as the instrument used. TCRdb reran the public reads through fastp at Q25 and MiXCR, keeping productive beta chains. Identical CDR3 protein sequences are pooled into one entry, listed with their most common genes and DNA. The sample table shows tens of thousands of distinct CDR3 sequences, and about 9.1% are seen once. The leading ten clones occupy about 3.1% of the sample. Per the publication, the time point label means: patch test 1, 2 weeks after DPC sensitization. What this sample's treatment or condition label stands for: therapeutic diphenylcyclopropenone sensitization with weekly scalp DPC. Here the sequenced sample was whole blood, taken in connection with sensitization to the hapten diphenylcyclopropenone (DPC). Every receptor here comes from a woman aged 40 to 50 with alopecia areata. Some clones in this sample may be carry-over from other donors' samples.

The sample holds many counts of this clonotype. This chain uses TRBV7-2 with TRBJ2-6; the match to TRBD1 covers 10 bases. Germline V gene sequence: CDR1 SGHTA, CDR2 FQGNSA. The J segment lost 4 bases and the V segment lost 5 bases, leaving 8 bases of the junction unmatched. This CDR3 has 17 amino acids. CDR3 bases: TGTGCCAGCAGCCCGCGACAGGGGGCGCAAGGGGCCAACGTCCTGACTTTC. This codes for CASSPRQGAQGANVLTF. Complete variable domain (other parts from reference TRBV7-2 and TRBJ2-6): GAGVSQSPSNKVTEKGKDVELRCDPISGHTALYWYRQSLGQGLEFLIYFQGNSAPDKSGLPSDRFSAERTGGSVSTLTIQRTQQEDSAVYLCASSPRQGAQGANVLTFGAGSRLTVL.

This clonotype came up many times. The DNA of the CDR3 is TGTGCCAGCAGCCAAGTAGTGACTAGCGGGGGGTATAAACAGTTCTTC. This sequence encodes CASSQVVTSGGYKQFF. The chain recombines TRBV3-1 with TRBJ2-1; the match to TRBD2 covers 13 bases. Germline V gives CDR1 LGHDT, CDR2 YNNKEL (reference sequence). This CDR3 is built from 16 residues. Trimming cost V 1 base and J 13 bases; bases outside gene matches: 10.

The chain couples TRBV9 to TRBJ2-7, with unresolved D. CDR1 is SGDLS, CDR2 YYNGEE, per germline. The CDR3 covers 14 residues. Deletions cut 6 bases from V and 4 bases from J, with 17 bases between. CDR3 sequence: CASTPRTGPYEQYF. CDR3 nucleotide sequence: TGTGCCAGCACCCCGAGGACCGGTCCGTACGAGCAGTACTTC.